This T cell receptor (beta chain) originates from a study of T cell changes during pregnancy in multiple sclerosis. Some clones are missing from TCRdb's copy, which holds only in-frame ones; the method was immunoSEQ multiplex PCR. The repertoire includes 80,000 or so clones, 90% to 95% of them detected once, and about 2.5% sits in the top ten. CDR1 PRHDT and CDR2 FYEKMQ come from the germline V gene (reference sequence). V gave up 5 bases and J gave up 2 bases, with 17 bases separating them. CDR3 size: 16 residues. The sequence was collected from a female donor with multiple sclerosis, enrolled in a pregnancy study. The sample consisted of peripheral blood, taken before pregnancy. This chain connects TRBV13 to TRBJ2-3; D might be TRBD1 (6 bases). DNA of the CDR3: TGTGCCAGCAGCACTAGGCGACAGGTCTCCACAGATACGCAGTATTTT. It is translated as CASSTRRQVSTDTQYF.